This T cell receptor (beta chain) was captured by sequencing in a study of T cell repertoires in cytomegalovirus infection. Study at large: Alongside well-studied HLA-B-restricted CMV epitopes, recently identified HLA-C-restricted CMV epitopes were also used. Matching HLA type and CMV infection were both indicated by public TCR beta signatures.

To note about this clonotype: The antigen is not known.

Findings and caveats of the study: Dominating the ex vivo response were HLA-C-restricted CMV-specific TCR beta clonotypes.

TCRdb redid the calling of the reads with MiXCR, one entry per CDR3 protein. The sample holds roughly 180,000 distinct CDR3 sequences, roughly 22% seen once. The V end was cut by 4 bases, the J end by 5 bases, with 11 bases between. The CDR3 length is 13 residues. The specimen comprised CD8+ T cells from cultured PBMCs, sampled from culture after CMV antigen stimulation. The chain is built from TRBV12-3 or TRBV12-4 and TRBJ2-5; D call uncertain. This clonotype was sampled from a human donor in good health (CMV status not recorded). Some clones in this sample may be carry-over from other donors' samples. The CDR3 sequence is CASSSLVRETQYF. The DNA for the CDR3 is TGTGCCAGCAGTTCTTTAGTGAGGGAGACCCAGTACTTC.